This entry lists 26 T cell receptor beta chains sequenced from one sample in a study of early T cells in non-severe SARS-CoV-2 infection. TCRdb re-called the 5' RACE reads with MiXCR, one entry per CDR3 protein. The sample holds about 76,000 distinct CDR3 sequences; roughly 16% are singletons and the top ten take roughly 12%. The sequencing input was whole blood. The receptors were sampled from an adult who was a healthcare worker with PCR-confirmed SARS-CoV-2 infection or an uninfected control (not recorded which).

This clonotype was counted once. The chain employs TRBV29-1 and TRBJ2-5; 14 bases fit TRBD2. The CDR3 length is 13 residues. Germline V gene data show CDR1 as SQVTM and CDR2 as ANQGSEA. Trimming took 6 bases from V and 4 from J; bases not matched to a gene: 1. This chain's CDR3 is CSVGLAGGETQYF. CDR3 bases: TGCAGCGTAGGACTAGCGGGAGGAGAGACCCAGTACTTC.

This clonotype was recorded a few times. The J gene is TRBJ1-2, the V gene TRBV5-5, with D tentatively TRBD1 (6 bases). The CDR3 is 15 amino acids. Germline-derived CDR1 and CDR2 are SGHKS and YYEKEE (reference sequence). Trimming pared 3 bases from V and 4 bases from J, leaving 16 bases between. The CDR3 sequence is CASSSAQGVGYGYTF. CDR3 DNA: TGTGCCAGCAGCTCGGCACAGGGAGTTGGCTATGGCTACACCTTC.

This chain uses TRBV6-2 or TRBV6-3 with TRBJ2-7; tentative D call: TRBD2 (6 bases). Trimming stripped 5 bases from V and 2 bases from J, with 13 bases between. This CDR3 is built from 14 residues. Germline assignment: CDR1 MNHEY and CDR2 SVGEGT. CDR3 in DNA: TGTGCCAGCAGTGACCGGGAGCGGGCCTACGAGCAGTACTTC. This translates into CASSDRERAYEQYF.

As concerns this clonotype: A much larger clone is a single base away; this may be a read error. The J gene is TRBJ2-3, the V gene TRBV7-9, with TRBD2 as a possible D gene (6 bases). Trimming took off 5 bases at V and 2 bases at J, with 11 bases between the two ends. CDR3 length: 14 amino acids. Germline assignment: CDR1 SEHNR and CDR2 FQNEAQ (reference sequence). Here the CDR3 reads CASSPGLFTDTQYF. CDR3 coding DNA: TGTGCCAGCAGCCCGGGACTTTTCACAGATACGCAGTATTTT. The full variable domain, in which reference TRBV7-9 and TRBJ2-3 provide the parts outside the CDR3, is DTGVSQNPRHKITKRGQNVTFRCDPISEHNRLYWYRQTLGQGPEFLTYFQNEAQLEKSRLLSDRFSAERPKGSFSTLEIQRTEQGDSAMYLCASSPGLFTDTQYFGPGTRLTVL.

This sequence joins TRBV29-1 and TRBJ2-5, with 10 bases lining up with TRBD1. This CDR3 spans 14 amino acids. The V gene end was trimmed by 6 bases and the J gene end by 4 bases; junction bases not matched to a gene: 8. The germline V gene has CDR1 SQVTM and CDR2 ANQGSEA. CDR3 sequence: CSVRDRGGGETQYF. In nucleotides, the CDR3 is TGCAGCGTCCGGGACAGGGGAGGTGGAGAGACCCAGTACTTC.

The chain is built from TRBV7-2 and TRBJ2-3; 7 positions match TRBD2. V lost 4 bases and J lost 2; bases outside the gene matches: 3. The CDR3 is 14 amino acids. Germline values: CDR1 SGHTA, CDR2 FQGNSA. The CDR3 spells CASSSGLVTDTQYF. DNA of the CDR3: TGTGCCAGCAGCTCAGGACTAGTCACAGATACGCAGTATTTT.

This clonotype has a handful of counts. The rearrangement links TRBV28 to TRBJ1-6, with TRBD1 matching over 9 bases. The CDR3 is 15 residues long. The germline V gene has CDR1 MDHEN and CDR2 SYDVKM. Trimming took 6 bases from V and 12 from J; bases not matched to a gene: 12. DNA of the CDR3: TGTGCCAGCAGGCAACAGGGGGCGGCCCTAGGACCCCTCCACTTT. This codes for CASRQQGAALGPLHF.

This clonotype was seen a few times. The chain couples TRBV7-2 to TRBJ2-7; possibly TRBD1 or TRBD2 for D (6 bases each). The V and J ends lost 4 bases and 2 bases respectively, with 12 bases between them. Germline values: CDR1 SGHTA, CDR2 FQGNSA. CDR3 length equals 14 residues. In DNA, the CDR3 is TGTGCCAGCAGCTCGAACAGGGAGGCCTACGAGCAGTACTTC. Translating gives CASSSNREAYEQYF.

This clonotype has a count of ten or more. The chain uses TRBV7-3 and TRBJ2-1; maybe TRBD2 (6 bases). Germline V lookup: CDR1 SGHTA, CDR2 FQGTGA. This CDR3 is built from 18 residues. With 6 bases removed from V and 4 bases from J, the gap between germline ends came to 25 bases. Written as DNA, the CDR3 is TGTGCCAGCAGTCCTCAACGCCCGGGGGTAAACAGTTACAATGAGCAGTTCTTC. Protein: CASSPQRPGVNSYNEQFF. The full variable domain, rest sourced from reference TRBV7-3 and TRBJ2-1, is GAGVSQTPSNKVTEKGKYVELRCDPISGHTALYWYRQSLGQGPEFLIYFQGTGAADDSGLPNDRFFAVRPEGSVSTLKIQRTERGDSAVYLCASSPQRPGVNSYNEQFFGPGTRLTVL.

This clonotype was seen a handful of times. The rearrangement links TRBV7-2 to TRBJ2-1; D is undetermined. The V gene's germline CDR1 is SGHTA and CDR2 FQGNSA. V dropped 5 bases and J dropped 7 bases, with 15 bases sitting between them. This CDR3 spans 14 amino acids. Here the CDR3 reads CASSPRMWANEQFF. As DNA, the CDR3 is TGTGCCAGCAGCCCAAGGATGTGGGCTAATGAGCAGTTCTTC.

The rearrangement joins TRBV7-2 to TRBJ2-2; 10 positions match TRBD2. CDR3 size: 17 residues. The trim removed 3 bases at V and 6 bases at J, leaving 10 bases unmatched. The V gene's germline CDR1 is SGHTA and CDR2 FQGNSA. DNA of the CDR3: TGTGCCAGCAGCTTCCGTGAGCGGGAGGGCCAACCCGGGGAGCTGTTTTTT. Residues: CASSFREREGQPGELFF.

This clonotype was seen a handful of times. The chain links TRBV29-1 to TRBJ2-7; TRBD1 is a possible D gene (5 bases). The CDR3 is made up of 19 amino acids. CDR1 SQVTM and CDR2 ANQGSEA come from the germline V gene. Trimming took off 0 bases at V and 0 bases at J, with 24 bases between the two ends. CDR3 in amino acids: CSVEDLPWGVSPSSYEQYF. The DNA for the CDR3 is TGCAGCGTTGAAGATCTTCCGTGGGGCGTATCCCCGAGCTCCTACGAGCAGTACTTC.

This clonotype has only a few counts. This rearrangement joins TRBV7-2 to TRBJ2-2; the D gene is possibly TRBD2 (6 bases). The CDR3 covers 15 residues. Trimming took 0 bases from V and 6 from J, leaving 11 bases between them. Germline lookup yields CDR1 SGHTA and CDR2 FQGNSA. CDR3 sequence reads: CASSLARGFAGELFF. The DNA of the CDR3 is TGTGCCAGCAGCTTAGCGCGGGGCTTTGCCGGGGAGCTGTTTTTT.

This chain uses TRBV3-1 with TRBJ1-2; D is unresolved. V was shortened by 0 bases and J by 4 bases, with 12 bases between the two germline ends. CDR3 size: 15 residues. Germline-derived CDR1 and CDR2 are LGHDT and YNNKEL (reference sequence). CDR3 coding DNA: TGTGCCAGCAGCCAAGACTCGGCAGGTGCCTATGGCTACACCTTC. Translated: CASSQDSAGAYGYTF.

The J gene is TRBJ2-4, the V gene TRBV11-3, with D tentatively TRBD2 (5 bases). The CDR3 runs to 15 residues. The germline CDR1 and CDR2 sequences are SGHNT and YENEEA. V lost 6 bases, J lost 2 bases, and 14 bases lay in between. The CDR3 is CASSSAGMTKNIQYF. The DNA for the CDR3 is TGTGCCAGCAGTTCAGCCGGGATGACCAAAAACATTCAGTACTTC.

This clonotype was detected only a few times. The J gene is TRBJ2-2, the V gene TRBV6-5; D is possibly TRBD1 or TRBD2 (5 bases each). The V gene lost 6 bases and the J gene lost 7 bases, with 15 bases spanning the gap. This CDR3 region has 14 residues. CDR1 and CDR2 (germline): MNHEY, SVGAGI. The DNA of the CDR3 is TGTGCCAGCAGGTGGGGGACGATCGGCGGGGAGCTGTTTTTT. This codes for CASRWGTIGGELFF.

This sequence joins TRBV6-4 and TRBJ2-1; 8 bases align to TRBD1. From germline, CDR1 is MRHNA and CDR2 SNTAGT. V trimming: 3 bases; J trimming: 1 base; junction bases outside the gene matches: 8. There are 17 residues in the CDR3. The CDR3 DNA sequence: TGTGCCAGCAGTGAACAGGGGGGACTGGGATCCTACAATGAGCAGTTCTTC. Encoded protein: CASSEQGGLGSYNEQFF.

This clonotype was seen many times. The chain combines TRBV7-9 with TRBJ1-1; TRBD1 is a possible D gene (6 bases). CDR1 SEHNR and CDR2 FQNEAQ come from the germline V gene (reference sequence). The CDR3 length is 17 residues. Trimming cost V 2 bases and J 3 bases, with 19 bases left between them. The CDR3 loop reads CASSLQRQAFGDTEAFF. CDR3 DNA sequence: TGTGCCAGCAGCTTACAGCGACAGGCGTTTGGCGACACTGAAGCTTTCTTT.

This clonotype was detected ten times or more. CDR3 loop: CASSRTGGFDSPLHF. Here the CDR3 DNA reads TGTGCCAGCAGTCGGACAGGGGGCTTTGATTCACCCCTCCACTTT. The chain has TRBV27 and TRBJ1-6; 11 positions agree with TRBD1. Germline loops: CDR1 MNHEY, CDR2 SMNVEV (reference sequence). V gave up 5 bases and J gave up 8 bases; unmatched junction bases: 5. CDR3 length: 15 amino acids.

The rearrangement links TRBV7-9 to TRBJ2-1; 10 nucleotides agree with TRBD2. CDR1 and CDR2 from the germline V gene are SEHNR and FQNEAQ (reference sequence). CDR3 size: 15 residues. Losses at the gene ends were 5 bases for V and 4 bases for J; bases not matched to a gene: 5. This CDR3 is CASSPGTSAYNEQFF. The DNA for the CDR3 is TGTGCCAGCAGCCCGGGGACTAGCGCTTACAATGAGCAGTTCTTC.

Here the CDR3 DNA reads TGTGCCAGCTCGCTAAACCCAGGGGAGAGGACAGATACGCAGTATTTT. The encoded protein is CASSLNPGERTDTQYF. V usage is TRBV18 and J usage is TRBJ2-3, with a weak D call TRBD1 (6 bases). The length of the CDR3 is 16 residues. CDR1 KGHSH and CDR2 LQKENI come from the germline V gene. V lost 6 bases and J 3 bases, leaving 19 bases between the germline ends.

J is TRBJ2-3 and V is TRBV29-1; D unclear. With 2 bases removed from V and 1 base from J, the gap between germline ends came to 4 bases. Germline V lookup: CDR1 SQVTM, CDR2 ANQGSEA. The CDR3 extends over 12 amino acids. The DNA for the CDR3 is TGCAGCGTTGAAAGTGGCACAGATACGCAGTATTTT. Protein sequence: CSVESGTDTQYF.

V is TRBV11-2 and J is TRBJ2-1; 7 nucleotides line up with TRBD1. Per the germline V gene, CDR1 is SGHAT and CDR2 is FQNNGV. This CDR3 is built from 15 residues. J gave up 4 bases and V 5 bases, and 8 bases lay outside the gene matches. Written as DNA, the CDR3 is TGTGCCAGCAGCCCGGACAGGTTCGGGTACAATGAGCAGTTCTTC. It encodes CASSPDRFGYNEQFF.

This clonotype was recorded a few times. CDR3 amino acids: CASSSTSGPWAQYF. Written as DNA, the CDR3 is TGTGCCAGCAGCTCGACTAGCGGGCCCTGGGCGCAGTATTTT. The chain combines TRBV6-5 with TRBJ2-3; 10 bases align to TRBD2. The CDR3 runs 14 residues. Germline values: CDR1 MNHEY, CDR2 SVGAGI. Trimming took 6 bases from V and 10 from J; bases not matched to a gene: 10.

In this sample, this clonotype turned up many times. The CDR3 loop is CASSQTGTQKETQYF. As DNA, the CDR3 is TGCGCCAGCAGCCAGACCGGGACCCAGAAGGAGACCCAGTACTTC. The rearrangement joins TRBV4-1 to TRBJ2-5; D is perhaps TRBD1 or TRBD2 (5 bases each). Germline V gives CDR1 MGHRA, CDR2 YSYEKL. With 3 bases removed from V and 5 bases from J, the gap between germline ends came to 16 bases. There are 15 residues in the CDR3.

The gene calls are TRBV28 and TRBJ1-5; tentatively, D is TRBD1 (5 bases). This CDR3 comprises 14 residues. CDR1 and CDR2 (germline): MDHEN, SYDVKM. Trimming cost V 6 bases and J 1 base, with 10 bases left between them. CDR3 sequence (DNA): TGTGCCAGCAGGCGGGACGGAAGCAATCAGCCCCAGCATTTT. Protein sequence: CASRRDGSNQPQHF.